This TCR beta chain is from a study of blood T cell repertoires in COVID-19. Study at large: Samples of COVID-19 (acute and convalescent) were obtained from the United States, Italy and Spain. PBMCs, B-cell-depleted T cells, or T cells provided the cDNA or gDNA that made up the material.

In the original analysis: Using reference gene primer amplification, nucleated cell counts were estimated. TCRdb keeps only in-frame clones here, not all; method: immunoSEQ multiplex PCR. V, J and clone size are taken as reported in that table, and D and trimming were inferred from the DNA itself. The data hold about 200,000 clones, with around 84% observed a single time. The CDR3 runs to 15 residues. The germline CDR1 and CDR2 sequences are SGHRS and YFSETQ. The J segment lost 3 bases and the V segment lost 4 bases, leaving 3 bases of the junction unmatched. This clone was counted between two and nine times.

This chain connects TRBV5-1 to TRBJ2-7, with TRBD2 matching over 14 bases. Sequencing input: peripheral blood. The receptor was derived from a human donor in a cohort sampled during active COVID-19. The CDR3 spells CASSMGLAGVYEQYF. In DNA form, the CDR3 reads TGCGCCAGCAGCATGGGACTAGCGGGAGTCTACGAGCAGTACTTC.